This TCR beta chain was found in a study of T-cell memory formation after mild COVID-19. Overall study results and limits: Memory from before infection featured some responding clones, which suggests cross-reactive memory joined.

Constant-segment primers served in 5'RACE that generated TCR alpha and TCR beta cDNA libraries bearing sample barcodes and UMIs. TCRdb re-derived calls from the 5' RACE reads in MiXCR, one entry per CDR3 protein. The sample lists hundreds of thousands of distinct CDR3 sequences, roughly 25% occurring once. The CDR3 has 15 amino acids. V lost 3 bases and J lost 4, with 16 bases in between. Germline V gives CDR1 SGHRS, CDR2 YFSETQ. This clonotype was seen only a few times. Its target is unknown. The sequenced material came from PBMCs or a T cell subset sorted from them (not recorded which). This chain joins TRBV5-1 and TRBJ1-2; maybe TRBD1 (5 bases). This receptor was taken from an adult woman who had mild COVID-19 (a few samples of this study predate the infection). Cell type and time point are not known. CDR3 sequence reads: CASSSGRGAIYGYTF. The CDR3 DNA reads TGCGCCAGCAGCTCAGGTCGAGGGGCGATCTATGGCTACACCTTC.